This T cell receptor (beta chain) derives from a study of blood T cells in healthy people across ages. Study-wide context: The template switching approach captured approximately one barcoded beta molecule for every two T cells. Overall study results and limits: Changes in expanded clonotypes were possibly confounded, as the CMV status of donors was unknown.

It was with a sample-barcoded 5' primer and a J-beta primer mix that a second PCR of roughly 6 to 12 cycles was run. TCRdb passed the 5' RACE reads through MiXCR, listing each CDR3 protein once. The data show 1.5 million to 2 million distinct CDR3 sequences, with about 50% seen just once and less than 2.5% held by the top ten. The CDR3 extends over 13 amino acids. V was trimmed by 2 bases and J by 11 bases, leaving 10 bases between them. Germline V gene data show CDR1 as SEHNR and CDR2 as FQNEAQ (reference sequence). A few counts support this clonotype. Its antigen is not identified. Sequenced: blood. The chain joins TRBV7-9 to TRBJ2-6; the D is unclear. This sequence was found in a woman in her forties in good health. In nucleotides, the CDR3 is TGTGCCAGCAGCTTAACCCTGTTAGACGTCCTGACTTTC. Its translation: CASSLTLLDVLTF.